Below are 3 T cell receptor beta chains sequenced from a single sample in a study of human T cells and chemical hapten exposure. Documented time point: pre-sensitization, week 0. Noted treatment: therapeutic diphenylcyclopropenone sensitization with weekly scalp DPC. Each CDR3 protein gets one entry after TCRdb re-called the RACE reads with MiXCR. In the table there are tens of thousands of distinct CDR3 sequences, around 10% of which are singletons. The sequencing used whole blood, collected in connection with sensitization to the hapten diphenylcyclopropenone (DPC). Receptor source: a woman in her forties with alopecia areata. Some clones in this sample may be carry-over from other donors' samples.

V is TRBV7-3 and J is TRBJ1-3; D not resolved. Per the germline V gene, CDR1 is SGHTA and CDR2 is FQGTGA. V lost 0 bases and J lost 1, with 13 bases in between. This CDR3 has 17 residues. The CDR3, as DNA: TGTGCCAGCAGCTTAACCCCCCCTTCATGGTCTGGAAACACCATATATTTT. Its protein is CASSLTPPSWSGNTIYF. Full variable domain (outside the CDR3, taken from reference TRBV7-3 and TRBJ1-3): GAGVSQTPSNKVTEKGKYVELRCDPISGHTALYWYRQSLGQGPEFLIYFQGTGAADDSGLPNDRFFAVRPEGSVSTLKIQRTERGDSAVYLCASSLTPPSWSGNTIYFGEGSWLTVV.

This clonotype was counted many times. CDR3: CSAKRENTEAFF. Written as DNA, the CDR3 is TGCAGTGCCAAGAGGGAGAACACTGAAGCTTTCTTT. V and J are TRBV20-1 and TRBJ1-1; the D is unclear. V lost 6 bases and J 1 base, leaving 9 bases between the germline ends. Germline-derived CDR1 and CDR2 are DFQATT and SNEGSKA (reference sequence). The CDR3 consists of 12 residues.

In this sample, this clonotype turned up once. The V gene is TRBV10-3, the J gene TRBJ1-6; no reliable D call. The CDR3 loop spans 19 amino acids. Germline loops: CDR1 ENHRY, CDR2 SYGVKD. V lost 3 bases, J lost 0 bases, and 18 bases lay in between. The CDR3 sequence is CAISDAPVNMASYNSPLHF. The CDR3, as DNA: TGTGCCATCAGTGATGCCCCCGTAAATATGGCCTCCTATAATTCACCCCTCCACTTT.